Listed below are T cell receptor beta chains from one sample, sequenced in a study of T cell responses to AZD1222 COVID-19 vaccine. Clones were sequenced by immunoSEQ multiplex PCR, and TCRdb holds only the in-frame ones, with some missing. This table has about 180,000 clones, roughly 91% appearing once. Sequencing was performed on peripheral blood, taken 28 days after the second AZD1222 dose. Every receptor here comes from an adult who received the AZD1222 COVID-19 vaccine. Both conserved end residues are part of each CDR3. Each record gives: CDR3 DNA, CDR3 protein, D gene, V gene, clone size, J gene, CDR3 length. A D gene is named only where the DNA matches it firmly. For some rows the clone size is stated as once, few or many, or as a class when expanded; others skip it.

DNA: TGCAGCGTTTACGAGATAGGGCAGTTCTTC
CDR3: CSVYEIGQFF
D: -
V: TRBV29-1
size: -
J: TRBJ2-1
length: 10

DNA: TGTGCCAGCAGTTATGGGGTCTTAGACAGCACAGATACGCAGTATTTT
CDR3: CASSYGVLDSTDTQYF
D: -
V: TRBV6-2/TRBV6-3
size: -
J: TRBJ2-3
length: 16

DNA: TGTGCCAGCAGCCCCGGTTTTGCGGGAGAGTGCTTCTTC
CDR3: CASSPGFAGECFF
D: TRBD2
V: TRBV6-1
size: -
J: TRBJ2-1
length: 13

DNA: TGTGCCAGCAGCTTTGGGCAGGGAAGCACAGATACGCAGTATTTT
CDR3: CASSFGQGSTDTQYF
D: -
V: TRBV5-4
size: -
J: TRBJ2-3
length: 15

DNA: TGTGCCAGCAGCGTACGACTAGCGGGAGGCACCGGGGAGCTGTTTTTT
CDR3: CASSVRLAGGTGELFF
D: TRBD2
V: TRBV7-3
size: -
J: TRBJ2-2
length: 16

DNA: TGTGCCAGCACCCAAGTTGGCTCCTATAATTCACCCCTCCACTTT
CDR3: CASTQVGSYNSPLHF
D: -
V: TRBV7-8
size: -
J: TRBJ1-6
length: 15

DNA: TGCGCCAGCAGACCCCCACGAGGGAACACTGAAGCTTTCTTT
CDR3: CASRPPRGNTEAFF
D: -
V: TRBV5-1
size: -
J: TRBJ1-1
length: 14

DNA: TGTGCCACCAGCAGAGATGGGGACACAACCTACGAGCAGTACTTC
CDR3: CATSRDGDTTYEQYF
D: -
V: TRBV15
size: -
J: TRBJ2-7
length: 15

DNA: TGTGCCAGCAGCACACAGGGGATTAGTTTGGACGAGCAGTACTTC
CDR3: CASSTQGISLDEQYF
D: TRBD1
V: TRBV7-9
size: -
J: TRBJ2-7
length: 15

DNA: TGTGCCAGCCCGACAGGGAACGGAAACACCATATATTTT
CDR3: CASPTGNGNTIYF
D: TRBD1
V: TRBV18
size: -
J: TRBJ1-3
length: 13

DNA: TGCGCCAGCAGCCGAAGCCAAGCCCAGGGTGACGAGCAGTACTTC
CDR3: CASSRSQAQGDEQYF
D: -
V: TRBV4-3
size: -
J: TRBJ2-7
length: 15

DNA: TGCGCCAGCAGCTCACTTCCACAGGGGACCTATGGCTACACCTTC
CDR3: CASSSLPQGTYGYTF
D: TRBD1
V: TRBV5-1
size: -
J: TRBJ1-2
length: 15

DNA: TGTGCCAGCAGGGCGGGGGGAACTCAGCCCCAGCATTTT
CDR3: CASRAGGTQPQHF
D: -
V: TRBV28
size: -
J: TRBJ1-5
length: 13

DNA: TGTGCCAGCAGCCCGACAGATTCCTACGAGCAGTACTTC
CDR3: CASSPTDSYEQYF
D: -
V: TRBV7-9
size: -
J: TRBJ2-7
length: 13

DNA: TGTGCCAGCAGCTGGAGGGCGGGCTATGGCTACACCTTC
CDR3: CASSWRAGYGYTF
D: -
V: TRBV3-1/TRBV3-2
size: -
J: TRBJ1-2
length: 13

DNA: TGTGCCAGCAGTTACGGAAGGGCCTACGAGCAGTACTTC
CDR3: CASSYGRAYEQYF
D: -
V: TRBV6-5
size: -
J: TRBJ2-7
length: 13

DNA: TGTGCCAGCAGCTTAGAACAGTCAGAGACCCAGTACTTC
CDR3: CASSLEQSETQYF
D: -
V: TRBV11-2
size: -
J: TRBJ2-5
length: 13

DNA: TGTGCCTGGCAGGCGGGCTCTGGAAACACCATATATTTT
CDR3: CAWQAGSGNTIYF
D: -
V: TRBV30
size: -
J: TRBJ1-3
length: 13

DNA: TGTGCCAGCAGCTTCCGGGGTTTCGGCAATCAGCCCCAGCATTTT
CDR3: CASSFRGFGNQPQHF
D: -
V: TRBV5-6
size: -
J: TRBJ1-5
length: 15

DNA: TGCAGCGTTGAAAGGGGGCAGGGGGCAGATACGCAGTATTTT
CDR3: CSVERGQGADTQYF
D: TRBD1
V: TRBV29-1
size: once
J: TRBJ2-3
length: 14

DNA: TGTGCCAGCAGTTTATACCCCCGCCGCACGGCAAACTCTGGAAACACCATATATTTT
CDR3: CASSLYPRRTANSGNTIYF
D: -
V: TRBV27
size: -
J: TRBJ1-3
length: 19

DNA: TGTGCCAGCACCCCCGGAGGGGGGCATTTT
CDR3: CASTPGGGHF
D: -
V: TRBV7-7
size: -
J: TRBJ1-3
length: 10

DNA: TGTGCCAGCACCCCTAGAGGGGGCACTGAAGCTTTCTTT
CDR3: CASTPRGGTEAFF
D: -
V: TRBV9
size: -
J: TRBJ1-1
length: 13

DNA: TGTGCCAGCTCTATTGGGCTAGCGGGAGTTAGTGAGCAGTTCTTC
CDR3: CASSIGLAGVSEQFF
D: TRBD2
V: TRBV18
size: -
J: TRBJ2-1
length: 15

DNA: TGTGCCAGCAGCCAAGTAGCGGCCCTTTACAATGAGCAGTTCTTC
CDR3: CASSQVAALYNEQFF
D: -
V: TRBV3-1/TRBV3-2
size: -
J: TRBJ2-1
length: 15

DNA: TGCGCCAGCAGCCAAGATAGTGGGCCTATCTCACCCCTCCACTTT
CDR3: CASSQDSGPISPLHF
D: -
V: TRBV4-3
size: -
J: TRBJ1-6
length: 15

DNA: TGTGCCTGGTCTGGCCCCTCAGGTGAAAAACTGTTTTTT
CDR3: CAWSGPSGEKLFF
D: -
V: TRBV30
size: -
J: TRBJ1-4
length: 13

DNA: TGTGCCAGTAGCCAACTAGCGGGAGGTCAAGAGACCCAGTACTTC
CDR3: CASSQLAGGQETQYF
D: TRBD2
V: TRBV19
size: -
J: TRBJ2-5
length: 15

DNA: TGCGCCAGCAGCGCGGACCGGGATTCACCCCTCCACTTT
CDR3: CASSADRDSPLHF
D: -
V: TRBV5-1
size: -
J: TRBJ1-6
length: 13

DNA: TGTGCCAGCAGCCGACAGGGGGATCAGCCCCAGCATTTT
CDR3: CASSRQGDQPQHF
D: TRBD1
V: TRBV27
size: once
J: TRBJ1-5
length: 13

DNA: TGTGCCAGCAGCTTAGGGACCTACGAGCAGTACTTC
CDR3: CASSLGTYEQYF
D: -
V: TRBV7-2
size: once
J: TRBJ2-7
length: 12

DNA: TGTGCCAGCACCGTGAGAGACGAGCAGTACTTC
CDR3: CASTVRDEQYF
D: -
V: TRBV5-6
size: -
J: TRBJ2-7
length: 11

DNA: TGTGCCAGCAGGGGGGTTTCCGGACAGTCTGGAAACACCATATATTTT
CDR3: CASRGVSGQSGNTIYF
D: -
V: TRBV28
size: -
J: TRBJ1-3
length: 16

DNA: TGTGCCCACCGACAGGGAGCGAACACCGGGGAGCTGTTTTTT
CDR3: CAHRQGANTGELFF
D: TRBD1
V: TRBV30
size: once
J: TRBJ2-2
length: 14

DNA: TGTGCCAGCAGCTATGGGGCCAACGTCCTGACTTTC
CDR3: CASSYGANVLTF
D: -
V: TRBV7-9
size: -
J: TRBJ2-6
length: 12

DNA: TGTGCCAGCAGCGTGGGCCTAGCGGCCGGGGAGCTGTTTTTT
CDR3: CASSVGLAAGELFF
D: TRBD2
V: TRBV9
size: -
J: TRBJ2-2
length: 14

DNA: TGTGCCAGCAGCCCCCGGACTAGCGGGAGGGACGAGCAGTACTTC
CDR3: CASSPRTSGRDEQYF
D: TRBD2
V: TRBV28
size: -
J: TRBJ2-7
length: 15

DNA: TGTGCCAGCAGTTACCCATACAGGGGAACTAATGAAAAACTGTTTTTT
CDR3: CASSYPYRGTNEKLFF
D: TRBD1
V: TRBV6-5
size: -
J: TRBJ1-4
length: 16

DNA: TGTGCCAGCAGCAAAGCCCCACCCAGACTAGCGGGAGGACGGGCCGAGCAGTACTTC
CDR3: CASSKAPPRLAGGRAEQYF
D: -
V: TRBV21-1
size: -
J: TRBJ2-7
length: 19

DNA: TGTGCCAGCAGGGGCGAGGGCTACACCTTC
CDR3: CASRGEGYTF
D: -
V: TRBV2
size: -
J: TRBJ1-2
length: 10